The present T cell receptor beta chain was sequenced within a study of T cells in Graves' hyperthyroidism and ophthalmopathy. Whole-study findings and limits: Separation of ophthalmopathy from stable hyperthyroidism was achieved by a 13 V-J model.

As concerns this clonotype: The antigen is not known.

Each ophthalmopathy patient scored at least 3 on the Clinical Activity Score and at least 4 on NOSPECS grade, with duration under 3 months. On the basis of clinical symptoms, serum thyroxine and TRAb, thyroid ultrasound and orbital computed tomography, diagnoses were made. The germline V and J ends were trimmed by 6 bases and 7 bases, with 10 bases remaining between them. The CDR3 spans 13 residues. Germline V lookup: CDR1 SNHLY, CDR2 FYNNEI. RNA transcripts yielded amplified TCR beta CDR3 regions. Initially, a first-round RT-PCR of the TCR CDR3 employed the HTBI primer set. TCRdb reprocessed the multiplex PCR reads via MiXCR and lists one record per CDR3 protein. Here the sample spans fewer than 450,000 distinct CDR3 sequences, 18% being singletons.

The chain couples TRBV2 to TRBJ2-6; D possibly corresponds to TRBD2 (6 bases). The source material was blood. This clonotype originated in a man aged 18 to 35 with Graves' ophthalmopathy. The CDR3 DNA sequence: TGTGCCAGCAGCCAAGGACTAGCCAACGTCCTGACTTTC. Amino acid sequence: CASSQGLANVLTF.